This TCR beta chain was recovered during a study of T cells after yellow fever vaccination. This clonotype was seen a few times. The germline V and J ends were trimmed by 2 bases and 4 bases, with 17 bases remaining between them. There are 16 residues in the CDR3. Germline V gene lookup returns CDR1 MNHEY and CDR2 SMNVEV (reference sequence). TCRdb called the 5' RACE reads again in MiXCR, with one record for every CDR3 protein. The sample lists some 300,000 distinct CDR3 sequences; approximately 8% were seen once. The clonotype comes from a man aged 18 to 29 who received the YFV17D yellow fever vaccine. V and J are TRBV27 and TRBJ1-2, with D perhaps matching TRBD1 (6 bases). The sample consisted of CD4+ T cells sorted from PBMCs, taken 5 days after the yellow fever booster vaccination. The CDR3 here is CASSLIGRGGFYGYTF. Here the CDR3 DNA reads TGTGCCAGCAGTTTAATAGGCCGGGGGGGCTTCTATGGCTACACCTTC.